This T cell receptor (beta chain) was retrieved from a study of vaccination and CD4 T cells after COVID-19. At the level of the study: SARS-CoV-2 was confirmed by nasal swab PCR; disease was mild in fewer than ten, severe in one.

Sequenced with the Oncomine TCR Beta short-read assay was DNA taken from cultured CD4+ T cells. A single record per CDR3 protein comes from TCRdb applying MiXCR to the PCR reads. The sample contains roughly 25,000 distinct CDR3 sequences, 45% to 65% of which appear only once. In regard to this clonotype: Its matching antigen is unknown.

Treatment reported: roughly 11-day PBMC culture with coronavirus spike peptide pools or control peptides (ViraFEST assay). The CDR3 is made up of 12 amino acids. Trimming pared 6 bases from V and 3 bases from J, leaving 9 bases between. The germline V gene has CDR1 SGHVS and CDR2 FQNEAQ. The receptor was derived from a human donor who had recovered from COVID-19. V and J are TRBV7-8 and TRBJ2-7, with a weak D call TRBD1 (6 bases). Specimen: CD4+ T cells from blood, cultured in vitro. This CDR3 is CASRGAIYEQYF. The CDR3 DNA sequence: TGTGCCAGCAGGGGGGCCATCTACGAGCAGTACTTC.